This T cell receptor (beta chain) was retrieved from a study of cytomegalovirus exposure and HLA in healthy donors. General observations from the study: It was reported that TCR beta sequences correctly inferred the HLA-A and HLA-B alleles for most subjects.

Germline loops: CDR1 LGHNA, CDR2 YNFKEQ. With 0 bases clipped from V and 9 bases from J, the junction kept 8 bases outside the gene matches. This CDR3 region has 16 residues. The study sampled nominally healthy donors, though unrecorded immune exposures were likely. To note about this clone: As yet, its antigen is unknown.

PCR employed 60 Vbeta and 13 Jbeta primers. TCRdb's copy holds only in-frame clones and misses some; the assay was immunoSEQ multiplex PCR. The sample shows 150,000 to 200,000 clones, around three quarters of them seen only once. This chain links TRBV4-2 with TRBJ1-6; 7 positions agree with TRBD1. The sequence derives from a woman in her thirties in good health and CMV-seronegative. The sample was PBMCs. The CDR3 protein is CASSQDTGTASSPLHF. The CDR3 region has the DNA TGTGCCAGCAGCCAAGATACAGGGACAGCAAGTTCACCCCTCCACTTT.